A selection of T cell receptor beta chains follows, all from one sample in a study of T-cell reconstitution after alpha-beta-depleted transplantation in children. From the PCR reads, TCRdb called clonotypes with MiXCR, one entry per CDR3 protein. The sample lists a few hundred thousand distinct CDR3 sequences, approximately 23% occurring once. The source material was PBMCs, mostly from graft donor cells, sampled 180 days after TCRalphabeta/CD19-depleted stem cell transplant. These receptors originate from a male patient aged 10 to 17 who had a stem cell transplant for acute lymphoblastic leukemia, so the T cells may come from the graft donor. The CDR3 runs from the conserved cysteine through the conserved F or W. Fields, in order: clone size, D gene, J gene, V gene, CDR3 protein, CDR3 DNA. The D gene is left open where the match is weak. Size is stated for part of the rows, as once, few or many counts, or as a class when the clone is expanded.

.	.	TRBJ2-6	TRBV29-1	CSVFETGANVLTF	TGCAGCGTTTTTGAAACTGGGGCCAACGTCCTGACTTTC
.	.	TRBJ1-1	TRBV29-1	CSVVSTGSAEAFF	TGCAGCGTTGTCTCGACAGGTAGCGCTGAAGCTTTCTTT
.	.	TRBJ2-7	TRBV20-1	CSARDAGASYEQYF	TGCAGTGCTAGAGATGCCGGGGCAAGCTACGAGCAGTACTTC
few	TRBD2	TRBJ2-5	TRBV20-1	CSARKPLAGGPGETQYF	TGCAGTGCTAGGAAACCCTTAGCGGGAGGGCCAGGAGAGACCCAGTACTTC
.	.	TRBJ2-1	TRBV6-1	CASSPSGLSSYNEQFF	TGTGCCAGCAGTCCATCGGGGCTTAGCTCCTACAATGAGCAGTTCTTC
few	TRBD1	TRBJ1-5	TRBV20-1	CSAIVTGRNQPQHF	TGCAGTGCTATAGTGACAGGGCGGAATCAGCCCCAGCATTTT
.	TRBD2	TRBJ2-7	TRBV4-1	CASSQEGPPGLAGGSYEQYF	TGCGCCAGCAGCCAAGAAGGGCCGCCGGGACTAGCGGGAGGTTCCTACGAGCAGTACTTC
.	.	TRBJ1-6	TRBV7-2	CASSLARAQTPLHF	TGTGCCAGCAGCTTAGCCAGGGCTCAAACACCCCTCCACTTT
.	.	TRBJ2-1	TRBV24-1	CATSVPTTSPSYNEQFF	TGTGCCACCAGTGTCCCGACAACTAGCCCGTCCTACAATGAGCAGTTCTTC
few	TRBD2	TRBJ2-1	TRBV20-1	CSATQWREGYNEQFF	TGCAGTGCCACCCAATGGCGGGAGGGCTACAATGAGCAGTTCTTC
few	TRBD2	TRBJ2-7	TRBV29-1	CSVEGGGGTYEQYF	TGCAGCGTTGAAGGGGGGGGAGGCACCTACGAGCAGTACTTC
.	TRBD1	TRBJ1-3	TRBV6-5	CASSYSKWTGAFGNTIYF	TGTGCCAGCAGTTACTCGAAATGGACAGGGGCGTTTGGAAACACCATATATTTT
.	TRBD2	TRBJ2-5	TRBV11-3	CASSQLFGTSGSRLSQETQYF	TGTGCCAGCAGCCAACTATTCGGGACTAGCGGGAGTCGGTTAAGTCAAGAGACCCAGTACTTC
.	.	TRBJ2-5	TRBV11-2	CASSSSRGTRETQYF	TGTGCCAGCAGCTCTAGCAGGGGGACTCGGGAGACCCAGTACTTC
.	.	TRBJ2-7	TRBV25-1	CASSSNWDYEQYF	TGTGCCAGCAGTTCCAACTGGGACTACGAGCAGTACTTC
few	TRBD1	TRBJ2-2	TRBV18	CASMTGIGELFF	TGTGCCAGCATGACAGGGATCGGGGAGCTGTTTTTT
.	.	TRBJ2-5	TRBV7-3	CASSSGPTHQETQYF	TGTGCCAGCAGCTCCGGACCCACCCACCAAGAGACCCAGTACTTC
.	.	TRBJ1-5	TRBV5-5	CASSTTGLRNQPQHF	TGTGCCAGCAGTACCACAGGGCTTCGGAATCAGCCCCAGCATTTT
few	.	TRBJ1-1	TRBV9	CASSVVTYTEAFF	TGTGCCAGCAGCGTAGTTACTTACACTGAAGCTTTCTTT
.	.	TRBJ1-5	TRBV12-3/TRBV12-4	CASSLKGEGNQPQHF	TGTGCCAGCAGTTTGAAGGGAGAAGGGAATCAGCCCCAGCATTTT
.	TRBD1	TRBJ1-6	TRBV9	CASSLGQGTYNSPLHF	TGTGCCAGCAGCTTAGGACAGGGGACCTATAATTCACCCCTCCACTTT
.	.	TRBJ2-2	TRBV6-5	CASRTVFEGELFF	TGTGCCAGCAGGACGGTGTTTGAGGGGGAGCTGTTTTTT
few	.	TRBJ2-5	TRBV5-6	CASSFDSQETQYF	TGTGCCAGCAGCTTTGACAGTCAAGAGACCCAGTACTTC
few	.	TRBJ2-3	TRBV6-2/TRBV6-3	CASSTRDRGFLAGGPTDTQYF	TGTGCCAGCAGCACGCGGGACAGGGGGTTTCTAGCGGGAGGGCCCACAGATACGCAGTATTTT
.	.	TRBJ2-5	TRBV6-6	CASEASAAETQYF	TGTGCCAGCGAGGCTAGCGCAGCGGAGACCCAGTACTTC
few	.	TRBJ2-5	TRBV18	CASSPLETQYF	TGTGCCAGCTCACCTCTAGAGACCCAGTACTTC
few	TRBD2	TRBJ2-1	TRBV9	CASSGHIAGGLGEQFF	TGTGCCAGCAGCGGGCATATAGCGGGAGGCTTGGGTGAGCAGTTCTTC
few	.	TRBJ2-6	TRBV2	CASIRATVAGANVLTF	TGTGCCAGCATCCGGGCTACGGTCGCTGGGGCCAACGTCCTGACTTTC
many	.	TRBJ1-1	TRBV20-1	CSASRPHSNTEAFF	TGCAGTGCTAGTAGGCCCCATTCGAACACTGAAGCTTTCTTT
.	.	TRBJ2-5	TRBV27	CACSPQGRPKTQYF	TGTGCCTGCAGTCCCCAGGGGAGGCCGAAGACCCAGTACTTC
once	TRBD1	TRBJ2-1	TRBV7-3	CASRGQGRINEQFF	TGTGCCAGCAGAGGACAGGGAAGGATTAATGAGCAGTTCTTC
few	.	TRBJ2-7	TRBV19	CASSISDSSYEQYF	TGTGCCAGTAGTATTTCGGACAGCTCCTACGAGCAGTACTTC
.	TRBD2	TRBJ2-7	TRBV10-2	CASSSPGGLSEQYF	TGCGCCAGCAGTTCTCCGGGGGGGCTCAGCGAGCAGTACTTC
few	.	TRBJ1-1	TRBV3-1	CASSPSDRRFAEAFF	TGTGCCAGCAGCCCGTCTGACAGGCGGTTCGCTGAAGCTTTCTTT
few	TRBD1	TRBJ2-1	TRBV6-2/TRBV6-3	CASNLGGTGGLNEQFF	TGTGCCAGCAATCTCGGCGGGACAGGGGGTCTCAATGAGCAGTTCTTC
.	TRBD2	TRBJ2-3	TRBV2	CASSEARGLAADTQYF	TGTGCCAGCAGTGAAGCGCGGGGACTAGCAGCAGATACGCAGTATTTT
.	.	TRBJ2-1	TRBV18	CASSPVLSSYNEQFF	TGTGCCAGCTCACCGGTTCTGAGCTCCTACAATGAGCAGTTCTTC
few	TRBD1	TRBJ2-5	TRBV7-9	CASRLGQLQETQYF	TGTGCCAGCAGGTTGGGACAGCTCCAAGAGACCCAGTACTTC
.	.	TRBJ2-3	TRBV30	CAWNRDAQYF	TGTGCCTGGAACAGGGACGCGCAGTATTTT
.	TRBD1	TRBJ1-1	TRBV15	CATSRGDSFTEAFF	TGTGCCACCAGCAGAGGGGACAGTTTCACTGAAGCTTTCTTT
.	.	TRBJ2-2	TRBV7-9	CASSAGGNTGELFF	TGTGCCAGCAGCGCCGGTGGAAACACCGGGGAGCTGTTTTTT
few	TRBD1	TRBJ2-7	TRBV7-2	CASSRDRFAYEQYF	TGTGCCAGCAGCCGGGACAGATTCGCCTACGAGCAGTACTTC
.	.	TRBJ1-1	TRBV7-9	CASSPPLAGGAGTEAFF	TGTGCCAGCAGCCCACCACTGGCGGGGGGCGCGGGTACTGAAGCTTTCTTT
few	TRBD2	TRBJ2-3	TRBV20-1	CSALGLPSTDTQYF	TGCAGTGCACTGGGACTACCTAGCACAGATACGCAGTATTTT
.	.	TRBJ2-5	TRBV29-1	CSVRLGPSPGPQETQYF	TGCAGCGTCCGCTTAGGCCCATCACCGGGGCCCCAAGAGACCCAGTACTTC
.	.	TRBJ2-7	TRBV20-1	CSVSSWNEQYF	TGCAGTGTTAGTAGCTGGAACGAGCAGTACTTC
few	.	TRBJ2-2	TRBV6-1	CASSERGIGLGAGELFF	TGTGCCAGCAGCGAAAGGGGTATCGGGCTCGGGGCCGGGGAGCTGTTTTTT
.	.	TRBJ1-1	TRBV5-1	CASSVQADTEAFF	TGCGCCAGCAGCGTCCAGGCAGACACTGAAGCTTTCTTT
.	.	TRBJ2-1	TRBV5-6	CASSLGWAVRGNEQFF	TGTGCCAGCAGCTTGGGCTGGGCAGTCCGGGGGAATGAGCAGTTCTTC
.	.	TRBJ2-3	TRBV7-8	CASSLSRRSDTQYF	TGTGCCAGCAGCTTAAGTAGGCGCTCAGATACGCAGTATTTT
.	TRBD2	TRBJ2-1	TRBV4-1	CASSQELGLAGVSYEQFF	TGCGCCAGCAGCCAAGAGCTCGGGCTAGCGGGAGTTTCGTATGAGCAGTTCTTC
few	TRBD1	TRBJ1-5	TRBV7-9	CASSSTGTVNQPQHF	TGTGCCAGCAGCTCAACTGGGACAGTAAATCAGCCCCAGCATTTT
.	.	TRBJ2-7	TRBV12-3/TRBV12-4	CASSFLGSAHSYEQYF	TGTGCCAGCAGTTTTCTAGGCAGCGCTCACTCCTACGAGCAGTACTTC